A single sample is the source of the 21 T cell receptor beta chains below, sequenced in a study of cytomegalovirus exposure and HLA in healthy donors. In the PCR, 60 Vbeta and 13 Jbeta primers were used. The method was immunoSEQ multiplex PCR; TCRdb's version includes in-frame clones alone and lacks a portion of them. The table lists about 150,000 clones, about 80% of them singletons. Material for sequencing was PBMCs. The receptors derive from a woman in her 40s in good health and CMV-seronegative.

This clone was observed a handful of times. The V gene is TRBV6-5, the J gene TRBJ2-7; weak D call: TRBD1 (5 bases). V lost 5 bases and J lost 3, with 5 bases in between. This CDR3 is built from 11 residues. Per germline, CDR1 MNHEY and CDR2 SVGAGI. The DNA of the CDR3 is TGTGCCAGCAGTGGACACTACGAGCAGTACTTC. Translating gives CASSGHYEQYF.

V is TRBV6-1 and J is TRBJ2-1; 7 bases fit TRBD1. This CDR3 has 15 residues. Trimming at V came to 7 bases and at J to 9 bases, leaving 15 bases not matched to a gene. Looked up from germline, CDR1 is MNHNS and CDR2 is SASEGT. CDR3: CASKGAVGAFGEQFF. The DNA of the CDR3 is TGTGCCAGCAAGGGGGCTGTGGGGGCCTTCGGTGAGCAGTTCTTC.

The chain combines TRBV7-2 with TRBJ2-2, with 9 bases fitting TRBD2. The germline CDR1 and CDR2 sequences are SGHTA and FQGNSA. This CDR3 region has 18 residues. V lost 0 bases, J lost 5 bases, and 10 bases stayed unmatched. DNA for the CDR3: TGTGCCAGCAGCTTAGCGCTAGTAGCGGGAGCAGTAACCGGGGAGCTGTTTTTT. This sequence encodes CASSLALVAGAVTGELFF.

The CDR3 reads CASSPQAGESSYEQYF. The CDR3 DNA reads as TGCGCCAGCAGCCCCCAGGCGGGGGAGAGCTCCTACGAGCAGTACTTC. The chain employs TRBV4-1 and TRBJ2-7, with 7 bases aligning to TRBD2. Germline V CDR1 and CDR2: MGHRA, YSYEKL. With 4 bases clipped from V and 0 bases from J, the junction kept 9 bases outside the gene matches. The CDR3 loop spans 16 amino acids.

The chain recombines TRBV6-6 with TRBJ2-1, with TRBD2 identical over 9 bases. J lost 7 bases, V lost 4 bases, and 8 bases had no gene match. The CDR3 covers 15 residues. Germline V gene data show CDR1 as MNHNY and CDR2 as SVGAGI (reference sequence). CDR3 loop: CASSSPAGGPNEQFF. The CDR3 DNA reads as TGTGCCAGCAGTTCCCCGGCGGGAGGGCCAAATGAGCAGTTCTTC.

The chain employs TRBV29-1 and TRBJ1-2, with D possibly being TRBD1 (5 bases). CDR1 is SQVTM and CDR2 is ANQGSEA in the germline V gene. The CDR3 loop spans 14 amino acids. The CDR3, as DNA: TGCAGTGGCCTAGTGGAGGGGCGGAACTATGGCTACACCTTC. Translated: CSGLVEGRNYGYTF.

The chain is built from TRBV6-1 and TRBJ2-5; no definite D call. The J call may be incorrect, as the DNA end agrees better with TRBJ2-7. The CDR3 covers 13 residues. Germline CDR1 and CDR2: MNHNS and SASEGT. The CDR3 is CASSVSYNYEQYF. As DNA, the CDR3 is TGTGCCAGCAGTGTTTCCTACAACTACGAGCAGTACTTC.

This chain joins TRBV19 and TRBJ2-7, with D tentatively TRBD2 (6 bases). Germline lookup yields CDR1 LNHDA and CDR2 SQIVND (reference sequence). Trimming took off 5 bases at V and 3 bases at J, with 11 bases between the two ends. The CDR3 is 13 residues long. The CDR3 DNA sequence: TGTGCCAGTAGTGCCGGGACTTACTACGAGCAGTACTTC. This sequence encodes CASSAGTYYEQYF.

This clone was seen more than once but under ten times. The chain couples TRBV7-2 to TRBJ2-1; TRBD2 matches 7 bases. The CDR3 contains 14 residues. Trimming at V came to 1 base and at J to 7 bases, leaving 4 bases not matched to a gene. Germline V gene lookup returns CDR1 SGHTA and CDR2 FQGNSA. The CDR3 region is CASSLDRAGNEQFF. The CDR3 DNA follows: TGTGCCAGCAGCTTAGACAGAGCGGGAAATGAGCAGTTCTTC.

V gene TRBV6-5 combines with J gene TRBJ2-5; 7 positions agree with TRBD1. The CDR3 sequence is 15 residues long. V lost 3 bases, J lost 1 base, and 5 bases stayed unmatched. Germline CDR1 is MNHEY and CDR2 is SVGAGI. The chain's CDR3 is CASSYRDRVQETQYF. CDR3 coding DNA: TGTGCCAGCAGTTATCGAGACAGGGTCCAAGAGACCCAGTACTTC.

The V gene is TRBV30, the J gene TRBJ2-7, with a possible D match to TRBD1 (5 bases). Trimming removed 4 bases at V and 2 bases at J, with 6 bases between. From germline, CDR1 is GTSNPN and CDR2 SVGIG (reference sequence). CDR3 length: 11 residues. CDR3 nucleotide sequence: TGTGCCTGGAACAGGCCCTACGAGCAGTACTTC. Its protein product is CAWNRPYEQYF.

The V and J genes are TRBV29-1 and TRBJ2-1; tentatively, D is TRBD2 (6 bases). V was cut by 0 bases and J by 2 bases, with 14 bases left in between. Germline V gives CDR1 SQVTM, CDR2 ANQGSEA. The length of the CDR3 is 16 residues. CDR3 in amino acids: CSVEDHKGGTYNEQFF. For the CDR3, the DNA is TGCAGCGTTGAAGATCATAAAGGAGGGACCTACAATGAGCAGTTCTTC.

The chain joins TRBV6-5 to TRBJ1-2, with 7 bases lining up with TRBD1. Unmatched junction bases numbered 12, after V lost 6 bases and J lost 8 bases. Germline CDR1 is MNHEY and CDR2 is SVGAGI. The CDR3 extends over 14 amino acids. The CDR3 protein is CASRESTGDGGYTF. The CDR3 DNA sequence: TGTGCCAGCAGGGAATCCACAGGGGACGGGGGCTACACCTTC.

CDR3 nucleotides: TGCGCCAGCAGCTTGGTCGCTAGCGGGGTCCAAGAGACCCAGTACTTC. Translated, it gives CASSLVASGVQETQYF. The chain has TRBV5-1 and TRBJ2-5, with 9 positions matching TRBD2. This CDR3 is built from 16 residues. Germline assignment: CDR1 SGHRS and CDR2 YFSETQ. V lost 0 bases and J lost 1; bases outside the gene matches: 4.

The V call is TRBV6-1, the J call TRBJ1-5; 9 bases align to TRBD1. Germline V gives CDR1 MNHNS, CDR2 SASEGT. The CDR3 covers 15 residues. The J segment lost 6 bases and the V segment lost 6 bases, leaving 9 bases of the junction unmatched. CDR3 residues: CASSATGGWGQPQHF. In nucleotides, the CDR3 is TGTGCCAGCAGCGCTACAGGGGGCTGGGGTCAGCCCCAGCATTTT.

The chain joins TRBV5-1 to TRBJ2-2; 13 bases agree with TRBD2. This CDR3 region has 16 residues. V shed 4 bases and J 4 bases; nucleotides not matched to a gene: 4. Per germline, CDR1 SGHRS and CDR2 YFSETQ. The CDR3: CASSLGLAGPTGELFF. The CDR3 DNA is TGCGCCAGCAGCCTGGGACTAGCGGGGCCCACCGGGGAGCTGTTTTTT. The variable domain in full, with the rest retrieved from reference TRBV5-1 and TRBJ2-2, is KAGVTQTPRYLIKTRGQQVTLSCSPISGHRSVSWYQQTPGQGLQFLFEYFSETQRNKGNFPGRFSGRQFSNSRSEMNVSTLELGDSALYLCASSLGLAGPTGELFFGEGSRLTVL.

The chain employs TRBV28 and TRBJ1-1, with D maybe TRBD1 (5 bases). In germline, CDR1 is MDHEN, CDR2 SYDVKM. Trimming stripped 8 bases from V and 0 bases from J, with 16 bases between. This CDR3 has 15 residues. This chain's CDR3 is CASAPHRSMNTEAFF. Written as DNA, the CDR3 is TGTGCCAGCGCCCCCCACAGGTCCATGAACACTGAAGCTTTCTTT. Based on the CDR3 plus reference TRBV28 and TRBJ1-1, the full variable domain is DVKVTQSSRYLVKRTGEKVFLECVQDMDHENMFWYRQDPGLGLRLIYFSYDVKMKEKGDIPEGYSVSREKKERFSLILESASTNQTSMYLCASAPHRSMNTEAFFGQGTRLTVV.

Concerning this clone: This same CDR3 is encoded by further DNA sequences in the sample. The chain employs TRBV30 and TRBJ1-1; 7 bases agree with TRBD1. The germline gives CDR1 GTSNPN, CDR2 SVGIG (reference sequence). Trimming at V came to 4 bases and at J to 1 base, leaving 3 bases not matched to a gene. This CDR3 is 13 amino acids long. CDR3 DNA: TGTGCCTGGATGGGACAGTCGAACACTGAAGCTTTCTTT. Protein sequence: CAWMGQSNTEAFF.

This chain joins TRBV5-1 and TRBJ1-1, with D possibly matching TRBD1 (5 bases). The CDR3 is 15 amino acids. Germline V gives CDR1 SGHRS, CDR2 YFSETQ. The germline V and J ends were trimmed by 1 base and 0 bases, with 10 bases remaining between them. CDR3 sequence: CASSLIGTMNTEAFF. CDR3 nucleotides: TGCGCCAGCAGCTTGATCGGGACTATGAACACTGAAGCTTTCTTT.

The sample holds one count of this clone. This sequence joins TRBV10-2 and TRBJ2-3, with 8 positions matching TRBD2. This CDR3 has 12 residues. The V gene's germline CDR1 is WSHSY and CDR2 SAAADI. V trimming: 7 bases; J trimming: 8 bases; junction bases outside the gene matches: 5. This chain's CDR3 is CASTDGLATQYF. The DNA of the CDR3 is TGCGCCAGCACTGACGGACTAGCTACGCAGTATTTT.

The rearrangement uses TRBV30 and TRBJ2-5, with TRBD2 identical over 9 bases. This CDR3 is 14 amino acids long. J gave up 2 bases and V 8 bases, and 9 bases lay outside the gene matches. Germline CDR1 and CDR2: GTSNPN and SVGIG (reference sequence). The CDR3 protein is CARDSTSGQETQYF. The CDR3 nucleotides are TGTGCCAGGGACTCGACTAGCGGACAAGAGACCCAGTACTTC.